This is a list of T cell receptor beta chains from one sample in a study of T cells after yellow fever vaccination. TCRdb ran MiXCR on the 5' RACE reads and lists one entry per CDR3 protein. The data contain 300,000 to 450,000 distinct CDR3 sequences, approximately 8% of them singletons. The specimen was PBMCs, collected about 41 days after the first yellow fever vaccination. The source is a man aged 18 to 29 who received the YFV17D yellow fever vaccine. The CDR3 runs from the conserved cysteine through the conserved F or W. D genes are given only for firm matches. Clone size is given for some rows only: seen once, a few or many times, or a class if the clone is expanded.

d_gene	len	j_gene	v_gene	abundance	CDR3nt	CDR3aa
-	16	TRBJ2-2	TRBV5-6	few	TGTGCCAGCAGCTTGGCCGCCACATGGTTTAGCGGGGAGCTGTTTTTT	CASSLAATWFSGELFF
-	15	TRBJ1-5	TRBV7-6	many	TGTGCCAGCAGCCGGACAGCGAATAGCAATCAGCCCCAGCATTTT	CASSRTANSNQPQHF
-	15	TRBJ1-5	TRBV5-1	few	TGCGCCAGCAGCTTATCAGGCGTTAGCAATCAGCCCCAGCATTTT	CASSLSGVSNQPQHF
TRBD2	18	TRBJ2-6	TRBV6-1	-	TGTGCCAGCAGTCCCAGGACTAGCGGGGGGGCTGGGGCCAACGTCCTGACTTTC	CASSPRTSGGAGANVLTF
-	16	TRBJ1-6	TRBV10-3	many	TGTGCCTTACGGGACATAGCACCCGACTATAATTCACCCCTCCACTTT	CALRDIAPDYNSPLHF
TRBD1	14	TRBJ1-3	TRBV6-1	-	TGTGCCAGCAAGGGACAGGGTTCTGGAAACACCATATATTTT	CASKGQGSGNTIYF
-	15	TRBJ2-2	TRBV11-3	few	TGTGCCAGCAGCCACTGGCAGGGCGGCACCGGGGAGCTGTTTTTT	CASSHWQGGTGELFF
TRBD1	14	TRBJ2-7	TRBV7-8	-	TGTGCCAGCAGGTTAAGGGACAGGGGCTACGAGCAGTACTTC	CASRLRDRGYEQYF
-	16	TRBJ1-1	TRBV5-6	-	TGTGCCAGCAGCTCTTACAGGCTCAGGACCCCTACTGAAGCTTTCTTT	CASSSYRLRTPTEAFF
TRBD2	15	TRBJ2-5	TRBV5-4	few	TGTGCCAGCAGACCTAGCGGAGCCCCCCAAGAGACCCAGTACTTC	CASRPSGAPQETQYF
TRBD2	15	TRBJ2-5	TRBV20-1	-	TGCAGTGCTGGAGGTCGGGGGGGGGCCCTGGAGACCCAGTACTTC	CSAGGRGGALETQYF
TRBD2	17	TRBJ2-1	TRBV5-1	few	TGCGCCAGCAGCGGGCCCGCCGGGGGGGCTGTCTACAATGAGCAGTTCTTC	CASSGPAGGAVYNEQFF
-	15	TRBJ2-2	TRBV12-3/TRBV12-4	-	TGTGCCAGCAGTTCCGACCGGGAAGGCACCGGGGAGCTGTTTTTT	CASSSDREGTGELFF
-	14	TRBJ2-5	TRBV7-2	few	TGTGCCAGCAGCCCTCCAGGGAACCAAGAGACCCAGTACTTC	CASSPPGNQETQYF
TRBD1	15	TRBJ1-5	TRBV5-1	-	TGCGCCAGCAGCTTAACAGGGGTCGGCAATCAGCCCCAGCATTTT	CASSLTGVGNQPQHF
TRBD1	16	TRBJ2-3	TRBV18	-	TGTGCCAGCTCCCCCGCGACAGGGGAGGTAACAGATACGCAGTATTTT	CASSPATGEVTDTQYF
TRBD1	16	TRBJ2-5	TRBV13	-	TGTGCCAGCAGCTCCGCGACAGGGACAATCCAAGAGACCCAGTACTTC	CASSSATGTIQETQYF
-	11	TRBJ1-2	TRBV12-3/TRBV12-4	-	TGTGCCAGCAGTACTCGATATGGCTACACCTTC	CASSTRYGYTF
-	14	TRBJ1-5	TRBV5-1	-	TGCGCCAGCAGCTTGAGAGGGGGTCATCAGCCCCAGCATTTT	CASSLRGGHQPQHF
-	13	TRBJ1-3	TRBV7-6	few	TGTGCCAGCAGCTTATTTTCCCGGAACACCATATATTTT	CASSLFSRNTIYF
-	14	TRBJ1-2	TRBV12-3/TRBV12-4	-	TGTGCCAGCAGTCTGCAGGGCGCTATCAGGGGCTACACCTTC	CASSLQGAIRGYTF
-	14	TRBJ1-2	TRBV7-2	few	TGTGCCAGCAGCTTCGGAAGGGGGGTTCATGGCTACACCTTC	CASSFGRGVHGYTF
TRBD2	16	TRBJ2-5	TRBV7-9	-	TGTGCCAGCAGACCGATGGTAGCGGGGGGGAAAGAGACCCAGTACTTC	CASRPMVAGGKETQYF
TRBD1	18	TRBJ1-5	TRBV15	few	TGTGCCACCAGCAGATTCCCTGGGACAGCGCCTATCAATCAGCCCCAGCATTTT	CATSRFPGTAPINQPQHF
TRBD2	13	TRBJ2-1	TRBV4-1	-	TGCGCCAGCAGCCAAAGACTAGCCAATGAGCAGTTCTTC	CASSQRLANEQFF